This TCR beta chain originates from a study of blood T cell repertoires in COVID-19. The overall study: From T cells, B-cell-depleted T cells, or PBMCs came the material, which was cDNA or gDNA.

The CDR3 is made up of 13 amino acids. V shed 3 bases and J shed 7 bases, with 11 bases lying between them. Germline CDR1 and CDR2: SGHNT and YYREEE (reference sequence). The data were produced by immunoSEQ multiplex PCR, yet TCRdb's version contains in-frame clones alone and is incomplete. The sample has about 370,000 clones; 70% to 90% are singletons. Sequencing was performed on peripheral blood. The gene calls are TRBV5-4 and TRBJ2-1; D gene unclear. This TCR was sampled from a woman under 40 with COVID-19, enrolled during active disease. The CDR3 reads CASSYNDRNEQFF. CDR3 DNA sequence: TGTGCCAGCAGCTACAACGATCGAAATGAGCAGTTCTTC. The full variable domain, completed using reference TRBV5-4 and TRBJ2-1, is ETGVTQSPTHLIKTRGQQVTLRCSSQSGHNTVSWYQQALGQGPQFIFQYYREEENGRGNFPPRFSGLQFPNYSSELNVNALELDDSALYLCASSYNDRNEQFFGPGTRLTVL.